This TCR beta chain was recorded in a study of PD-1 blockade in classical Hodgkin lymphoma. There are 17 residues in the CDR3. Germline loops: CDR1 KGHSH, CDR2 LQKENI. Losses at the gene ends were 3 bases for V and 2 bases for J; bases not matched to a gene: 10. Study-wide points: The CD4+ diversity rise by C4D1 was clearest in complete responders. Diversity similar to that of newly diagnosed patients was seen at baseline in complete responders. Diminished baseline TCR diversity has been reported in newly diagnosed patients relative to healthy donors.

Produced via immunoSEQ multiplex PCR; TCRdb's table is partial and in-frame only. The sample includes some 84,000 clones, about 93% of them seen just once. In regard to this clone: Its antigen is currently unknown.

Brentuximab vedotin exposure varied, and every patient relapsed after autologous stem cell transplantation. Classification of best responses gave complete response, partial response or progressive disease. The origin of this receptor is a human donor with classical Hodgkin lymphoma. V usage is TRBV18 and J usage is TRBJ2-1; 7 nucleotides align to TRBD2. The sample here was peripheral blood mononuclear cells (PBMCs), taken before the second cycle of nivolumab. The DNA for the CDR3 is TGTGCCAGCTCACCTCCCTTCGGGACTACGGCCTACAATGAGCAGTTCTTC. Translated, it gives CASSPPFGTTAYNEQFF.